This entry lists 6 T cell receptor beta chains sequenced from one sample in a study of shared T cell receptors in the human thymus. The repertoire was sequenced with immunoSEQ multiplex PCR; TCRdb's copy has only in-frame clones and lacks some. In the table there are hundreds of thousands of clones, roughly 86% of which are singletons. This same sample was also taken into another study, of human thymus T cells.

The sample taken for sequencing was thymocytes. The receptors were gathered from a boy in the first two years of life with a congenital heart defect.

The chain employs TRBV14 and TRBJ1-5, with a tentative D call TRBD1 (6 bases). Trimming removed 1 base from V and 3 bases from J, with 10 bases in between. Germline CDR1 is SGHDN and CDR2 is FVKESK. The CDR3 spans 15 residues. CDR3 sequence: CASSQGWTANQPQHF. CDR3 nucleotide sequence: TGTGCCAGCAGCCAAGGATGGACAGCCAATCAGCCCCAGCATTTT.

The rearrangement uses TRBV30 and TRBJ1-2, with TRBD1 identical over 7 bases. There are 14 residues in the CDR3. Germline CDR1 GTSNPN, CDR2 SVGIG (reference sequence). The V segment lost 3 bases and the J segment 5 bases; nucleotides outside the gene matches: 9. DNA of the CDR3: TGTGCCTGGAGCACGGGACAGCCGGATTATGGCTACACCTTC. This sequence encodes CAWSTGQPDYGYTF. Combining the CDR3 with reference TRBV30 and TRBJ1-2 gives the whole variable domain SQTIHQWPATLVQPVGSPLSLECTVEGTSNPNLYWYRQAAGRGLQLLFYSVGIGQISSEVPQNLSASRPQDRQFILSSKKLLLSDSGFYLCAWSTGQPDYGYTFGSGTRLTVV.

The chain links TRBV7-2 to TRBJ1-5; 12 bases fit TRBD1. In germline, CDR1 is SGHTA, CDR2 FQGNSA. This CDR3 has 18 amino acids. Unmatched junction bases numbered 14, after V lost 4 bases and J lost 7 bases. CDR3: CASSSQAGDRGQGQPQHF. In DNA form, the CDR3 reads TGTGCCAGCAGCTCTCAAGCTGGGGACAGGGGGCAAGGACAGCCCCAGCATTTT.

V is TRBV28 and J is TRBJ2-5; 8 positions agree with TRBD2. The junction had 18 bases not matched to a gene; V was cut back by 3 bases and J by 12 bases. The CDR3 has 16 amino acids. Germline CDR1 reads MDHEN; CDR2 reads SYDVKM. Written as DNA, the CDR3 is TGTGCCAGCAGTTTGGGGAGTGTTAGCGGGACCCTAGGGGAGTACTTC. Its protein is CASSLGSVSGTLGEYF.

This CDR3 reads CASSLPSTGELFF. CDR3 DNA sequence: TGCGCCAGCAGCTTGCCTAGCACCGGGGAGCTGTTTTTT. J is TRBJ2-2 and V is TRBV5-1; no clear D. CDR3 length: 13 amino acids. The V gene's germline CDR1 is SGHRS and CDR2 YFSETQ. The V gene lost 1 base and the J gene lost 4 bases, with 5 bases spanning the gap.

J is TRBJ1-6 and V is TRBV5-1; 7 bases line up with TRBD1. The length of the CDR3 is 19 residues. With V trimmed by 2 bases and J by 0 bases, 11 bases remained unmatched. Germline CDR1 is SGHRS and CDR2 is YFSETQ. This chain's CDR3 is CASSFQGGASYSYNSPLHF. Written as DNA, the CDR3 is TGCGCCAGCAGCTTTCAGGGGGGCGCGTCCTACTCCTATAATTCACCCCTCCACTTT.